This T cell receptor (beta chain) was captured by sequencing in a study of cytomegalovirus exposure and HLA in healthy donors. For the study at large: Genotyping of roughly 400 donors showed that 80% to 90% belonged to the Caucasian-associated ancestry cluster.

Comments on this clone: What it binds is unknown.

Study-wide results and limits: Cytomegalovirus status, reportedly, was diagnosed with high specificity and sensitivity by the classifier.

The PCR had 60 Vbeta and 13 Jbeta primers. Generated by immunoSEQ multiplex PCR, the TCRdb table keeps only in-frame clones and is missing some. This table holds over 150,000 clones, roughly nine tenths found once. The CDR3 has 14 amino acids. CDR1 WNHNN and CDR2 SYGVQD come from the germline V gene (reference sequence). V was clipped by 2 bases and J by 4 bases, with 10 bases between them. The genes are TRBV10-1 and TRBJ2-3; weak D call: TRBD2 (6 bases). The sequenced sample consisted of PBMCs. The receptor was isolated from a woman in her twenties or thirties in good health and CMV-seronegative. The CDR3 sequence: CASSEAGRPDTQYF. CDR3 sequence (DNA): TGCGCCAGCAGTGAGGCGGGGCGCCCAGATACGCAGTATTTT.